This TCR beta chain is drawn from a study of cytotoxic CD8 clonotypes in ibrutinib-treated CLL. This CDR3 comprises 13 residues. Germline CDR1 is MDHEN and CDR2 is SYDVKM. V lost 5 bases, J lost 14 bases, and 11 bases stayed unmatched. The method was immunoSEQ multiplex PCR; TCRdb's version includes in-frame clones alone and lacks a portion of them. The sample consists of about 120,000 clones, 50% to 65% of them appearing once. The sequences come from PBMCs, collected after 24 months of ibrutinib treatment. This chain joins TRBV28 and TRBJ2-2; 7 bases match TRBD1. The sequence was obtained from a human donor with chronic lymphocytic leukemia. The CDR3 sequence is CASSPDRVVGLFF. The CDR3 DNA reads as TGTGCCAGCAGTCCCGACAGGGTAGTTGGACTGTTTTTT.